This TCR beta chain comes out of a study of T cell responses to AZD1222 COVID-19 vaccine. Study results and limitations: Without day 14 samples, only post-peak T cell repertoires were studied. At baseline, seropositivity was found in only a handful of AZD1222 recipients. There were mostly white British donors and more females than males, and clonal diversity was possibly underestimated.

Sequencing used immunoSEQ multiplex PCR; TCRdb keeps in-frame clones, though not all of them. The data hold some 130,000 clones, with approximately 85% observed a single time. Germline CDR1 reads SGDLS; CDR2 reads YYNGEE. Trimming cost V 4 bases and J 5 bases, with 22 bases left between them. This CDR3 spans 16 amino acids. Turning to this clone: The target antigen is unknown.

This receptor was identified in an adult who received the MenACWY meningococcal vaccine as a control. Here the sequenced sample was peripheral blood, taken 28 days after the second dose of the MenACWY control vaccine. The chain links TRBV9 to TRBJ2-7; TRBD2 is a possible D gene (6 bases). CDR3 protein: CASSSRLAPPANEQYF. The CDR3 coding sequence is TGTGCCAGCAGCTCCCGCCTAGCGCCCCCCGCCAACGAGCAGTACTTC.